The clone carrying this T cell receptor (beta chain) was detected once. These data come from a study of blood T cell repertoires in COVID-19. Sequencing was performed with immunoSEQ multiplex PCR; in TCRdb, only in-frame clones are kept and a portion is missing. The sample lists around 300,000 clones; 90% were seen once. The CDR3 totals 13 residues. The V gene end was trimmed by 3 bases and the J gene end by 5 bases; junction bases not matched to a gene: 5. Germline assignment: CDR1 DFQATT and CDR2 SNEGSKA (reference sequence). The rearrangement joins TRBV20-1 to TRBJ1-2; 8 bases map to TRBD1. This sequence was found in a woman in her twenties or thirties with COVID-19, enrolled during active disease. Sequenced input: peripheral blood. Here the CDR3 reads CSASAGGRYGYTF. CDR3 nucleotide sequence: TGCAGTGCTAGTGCAGGGGGCAGGTATGGCTACACCTTC.